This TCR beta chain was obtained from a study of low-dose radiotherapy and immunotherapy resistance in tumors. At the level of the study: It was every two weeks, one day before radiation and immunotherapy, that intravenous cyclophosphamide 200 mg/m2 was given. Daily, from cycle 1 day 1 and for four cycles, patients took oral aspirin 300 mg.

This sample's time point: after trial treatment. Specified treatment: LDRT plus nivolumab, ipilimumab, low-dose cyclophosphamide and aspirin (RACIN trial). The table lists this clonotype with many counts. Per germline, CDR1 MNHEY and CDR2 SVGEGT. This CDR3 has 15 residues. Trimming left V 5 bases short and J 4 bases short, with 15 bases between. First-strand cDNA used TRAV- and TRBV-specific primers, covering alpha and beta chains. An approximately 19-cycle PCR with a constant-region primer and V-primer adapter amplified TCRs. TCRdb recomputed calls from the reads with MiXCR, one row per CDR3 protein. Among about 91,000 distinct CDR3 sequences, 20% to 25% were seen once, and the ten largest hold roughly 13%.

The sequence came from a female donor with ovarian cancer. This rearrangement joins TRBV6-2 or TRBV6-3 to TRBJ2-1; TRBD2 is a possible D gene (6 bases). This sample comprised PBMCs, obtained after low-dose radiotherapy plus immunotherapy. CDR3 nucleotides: TGTGCCAGCAGTAACCTAGCGAAGCCTTACAATGAGCAGTTCTTC. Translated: CASSNLAKPYNEQFF.